The clone carrying this T cell receptor beta chain was detected many times. Its antigen is not known. A read error may produce the germline difference seen at one junction end. This sample is drawn from a study of Graves' ophthalmopathy and Graves' hyperthyroidism. Germline V gene sequence: CDR1 SGHRS, CDR2 YFSETQ. This CDR3 has 14 amino acids. A roughly 10 ml volume of fresh peripheral blood provided the PBMCs. The authors amplified TCR beta CDR3 regions, and they did so from RNA transcripts for repertoire sequencing. HTBI primers primed a first-round RT-PCR, and a second-round multiplex PCR followed. TCRdb processed the multiplex PCR reads anew with MiXCR; each CDR3 protein has one entry. Among about 370,000 distinct CDR3 sequences listed, around 16% were seen once. General study points: Blood also carried most expanded thyroid clonotypes exceeding 0.001 frequency. Built on 13 signatures, a model told ophthalmopathy apart from stable hyperthyroidism with around 90% sensitivity and 75% to 82% specificity.

The receptor was isolated from a woman younger than 35 with Graves' ophthalmopathy. The chain joins TRBV5-1 to TRBJ2-7; D may be TRBD2 (6 bases). Sequenced input: peripheral blood. The CDR3 reads CASSLGGQGYEQYF. In nucleotides, the CDR3 is TGTGCCAGCAGCTTAGGAGGGCAAGGCTACGAGCAGTACTTC.